This T cell receptor beta chain was captured in a study of shared clonotypes between healthy human individuals. General study results and limits: The sharing of around 5% of naive CD4 clonotypes was seen across a handful of donors.

Assay used: immunoSEQ multiplex PCR; TCRdb lists only in-frame clones, some missing. Here the sample spans 600,000 to 700,000 clones, 60% to 75% being singletons. The table lists this clone with a few counts. The antigen is unknown. Within the sample, other DNA sequences also encode this same CDR3. CDR1 and CDR2 from the germline V gene are SGHRS and YFSETQ. The V and J ends lost 3 bases and 2 bases respectively, with 7 bases between them. The CDR3 has 13 amino acids. Material for sequencing was memory CD4+ T cells sorted from blood. Documented subset: CD45RA-negative fraction. J is TRBJ2-3 and V is TRBV5-1; TRBD2 might be the D (5 bases). The clonotype comes from a woman between 25 and 40 years old in good health. DNA of the CDR3: TGCGCCAGCAGCTACCGGGACACAGATACGCAGTATTTT. Translation: CASSYRDTDTQYF.